These T cell receptor beta chains were read from a single sample in a study of CD8+ T cells in alopecia areata. Assay used: immunoSEQ multiplex PCR; TCRdb lists only in-frame clones, some missing. The sample consists of 200,000 to 250,000 clones, about 60% of them appearing once. The sample here was CD4+ T cells sorted from blood, taken at week 0. The receptors come from a human donor with alopecia areata. The CDR3 runs from the conserved cysteine through the conserved F or W. Each record gives: D gene, V gene, J gene, clone size, CDR3 DNA, CDR3 protein. D genes are given only for firm matches. Part of the rows lack a size; the others show once, few, many or a class for expanded clones.

d_gene: TRBD1
v_gene: TRBV5-4
j_gene: TRBJ2-7
abundance: -
CDR3nt: TGTGCCACAACAGACAGCAGGGGGCTCTACGAGCAGTACTTC
CDR3aa: CATTDSRGLYEQYF

d_gene: -
v_gene: TRBV7-2
j_gene: TRBJ1-1
abundance: -
CDR3nt: TGTGCCAGCAGCTTATTGCCCCAGACAGTGGGAGCCCCGAACACTGAAGCTTTCTTT
CDR3aa: CASSLLPQTVGAPNTEAFF

d_gene: -
v_gene: TRBV6-1
j_gene: TRBJ1-2
abundance: few
CDR3nt: TGTGCCAGCAGTCCGCAAGTTTTCTATGGCTACACCTTC
CDR3aa: CASSPQVFYGYTF

d_gene: -
v_gene: TRBV5-1
j_gene: TRBJ1-1
abundance: -
CDR3nt: TGCGCCAGCAGCTTGGAGATGAACACTGAAGCTTTCTTT
CDR3aa: CASSLEMNTEAFF

d_gene: TRBD2
v_gene: TRBV7-3
j_gene: TRBJ2-1
abundance: -
CDR3nt: TGTGCCAGCAGCTTAAGCGGGAGTGTGAATGAGCAGTTCTTC
CDR3aa: CASSLSGSVNEQFF

d_gene: -
v_gene: TRBV4-1
j_gene: TRBJ2-7
abundance: -
CDR3nt: TGCGCCAGCAGCCCACTACCAGTGGTTAACTCCTACGAGCAGTACTTC
CDR3aa: CASSPLPVVNSYEQYF

d_gene: -
v_gene: TRBV7-7
j_gene: TRBJ2-2
abundance: -
CDR3nt: TGTGCCAGCAGCCCACAGGGTAACACCGGGGAGCTGTTTTTT
CDR3aa: CASSPQGNTGELFF

d_gene: TRBD1
v_gene: TRBV9
j_gene: TRBJ1-1
abundance: once
CDR3nt: TGTGCCAGCAGCGCTTTCCGGGACAGGGAGGCTGAAGCTTTCTTT
CDR3aa: CASSAFRDREAEAFF

d_gene: -
v_gene: TRBV5-6
j_gene: TRBJ2-4
abundance: -
CDR3nt: TGTGCCAACAGCTTGGTCGCCGCCAAAAACATTCAGTACTTC
CDR3aa: CANSLVAAKNIQYF

d_gene: -
v_gene: TRBV6-5
j_gene: TRBJ2-7
abundance: few
CDR3nt: TGTGCCAGCAGCAAGACTGACAGCCCCTACGAGCAGTACTTC
CDR3aa: CASSKTDSPYEQYF

d_gene: -
v_gene: TRBV6-6
j_gene: TRBJ2-2
abundance: -
CDR3nt: TGTGCCAGCAGTTACAGGGACACCGGGGAGCTGTTTTTT
CDR3aa: CASSYRDTGELFF

d_gene: -
v_gene: TRBV7-9
j_gene: TRBJ1-2
abundance: -
CDR3nt: TGTGCCAGCAGCTTCGGGTCGGGAGAGGGCTACACCTTC
CDR3aa: CASSFGSGEGYTF

d_gene: TRBD1
v_gene: TRBV7-2
j_gene: TRBJ2-1
abundance: -
CDR3nt: TGTGCCAGCAGCTTAGGGACAGGGGGTAACAATGAGCAGTTCTTC
CDR3aa: CASSLGTGGNNEQFF

d_gene: TRBD1
v_gene: TRBV29-1
j_gene: TRBJ1-1
abundance: few
CDR3nt: TGCAGCGTTAAAGTTGGGGGACAGGGGGCGAGTACTGAAGCTTTCTTT
CDR3aa: CSVKVGGQGASTEAFF

d_gene: TRBD1
v_gene: TRBV4-1
j_gene: TRBJ1-2
abundance: few
CDR3nt: TGCGCCAGCAGCCAAGTCACAGGGGGCCTTGGGGGCTACACCTTC
CDR3aa: CASSQVTGGLGGYTF

d_gene: TRBD1
v_gene: TRBV6-1
j_gene: TRBJ1-1
abundance: -
CDR3nt: TGTGCCAGCAGAGCAATCGACAGGGTCGCTGAAGCTTTCTTT
CDR3aa: CASRAIDRVAEAFF

d_gene: -
v_gene: TRBV30
j_gene: TRBJ2-3
abundance: -
CDR3nt: TGTGCCTGGAGCCGGCTCACCAATAAAGGGGATACGCAGTATTTT
CDR3aa: CAWSRLTNKGDTQYF

d_gene: TRBD1
v_gene: TRBV29-1
j_gene: TRBJ2-3
abundance: -
CDR3nt: TGCAGCGTCGAGAACAGGGGGTCGGGCACAGATACGCAGTATTTT
CDR3aa: CSVENRGSGTDTQYF

d_gene: -
v_gene: TRBV6-1
j_gene: TRBJ2-4
abundance: few
CDR3nt: TGTGCCAGCAGGGGGGGGCACCGAAACATTCAGTACTTC
CDR3aa: CASRGGHRNIQYF

d_gene: -
v_gene: TRBV7-3
j_gene: TRBJ2-2
abundance: many
CDR3nt: TGTGCCAGCAGCTTAACGGCAGGCAACACCGGGGAGCTGTTTTTT
CDR3aa: CASSLTAGNTGELFF

d_gene: -
v_gene: TRBV5-1
j_gene: TRBJ2-1
abundance: few
CDR3nt: -
CDR3aa: CASSPRRDSTSGEQFF

d_gene: -
v_gene: TRBV4-1
j_gene: TRBJ1-1
abundance: -
CDR3nt: TGCGCCAGCAGCCTCCGGGGTGGAGGAACTGAAGCTTTCTTT
CDR3aa: CASSLRGGGTEAFF

d_gene: -
v_gene: TRBV4-2
j_gene: TRBJ1-1
abundance: -
CDR3nt: TGTGCCAGCAGCCAAGATGGTAGTACTGAAGCTTTCTTT
CDR3aa: CASSQDGSTEAFF

d_gene: -
v_gene: TRBV30
j_gene: TRBJ1-5
abundance: -
CDR3nt: TGTGCCTGGACCTTGCCGTGGTTTGGAGTCAACAGCAATCAGCCCCAGCATTTT
CDR3aa: CAWTLPWFGVNSNQPQHF

d_gene: -
v_gene: TRBV25-1
j_gene: TRBJ2-3
abundance: -
CDR3nt: TGTGCCAGCAGTGAAGCGGACCCAGGGTCAGATACGCAGTATTTT
CDR3aa: CASSEADPGSDTQYF

d_gene: -
v_gene: TRBV29-1
j_gene: TRBJ1-2
abundance: -
CDR3nt: TGCAGCGCTGGTCAGGGGCTGAACTATGGCTACACCTTC
CDR3aa: CSAGQGLNYGYTF

d_gene: -
v_gene: TRBV7-9
j_gene: TRBJ2-1
abundance: -
CDR3nt: TGTGCCAGCAGCCCAACGTCCGGGGCCTACAATGAGCAGTTCTTC
CDR3aa: CASSPTSGAYNEQFF

d_gene: TRBD1
v_gene: TRBV5-4
j_gene: TRBJ2-7
abundance: few
CDR3nt: TGTGCCAGCAGCCCGCAGGGGGCCTACGAGCAGTACTTC
CDR3aa: CASSPQGAYEQYF

d_gene: -
v_gene: TRBV4-1
j_gene: TRBJ2-6
abundance: few
CDR3nt: TGCGCCAGCAGCCAAGACGAATGGACTACCGGGATACTGAGCTCTGGGGCCAACGTCCTGACTTTC
CDR3aa: CASSQDEWTTGILSSGANVLTF

d_gene: TRBD1
v_gene: TRBV2
j_gene: TRBJ2-7
abundance: once
CDR3nt: TGTGCCAGCAGCCCCGGACAGGGGCCACAGTTCGAGCAGTACTTC
CDR3aa: CASSPGQGPQFEQYF

d_gene: -
v_gene: TRBV7-2
j_gene: TRBJ2-2
abundance: -
CDR3nt: TGTGCCAGCATTACTGATCGCAGGGTAACCGGGGAGCTGTTTTTT
CDR3aa: CASITDRRVTGELFF

d_gene: -
v_gene: TRBV27
j_gene: TRBJ2-7
abundance: many
CDR3nt: TGTGCCAGCAGTCCACCCGGGACACCCTACGAGCAGTACTTC
CDR3aa: CASSPPGTPYEQYF

d_gene: -
v_gene: TRBV5-1
j_gene: TRBJ2-7
abundance: -
CDR3nt: TGCGCCAGCAGCCTACCGGGAACTACTAACGAGCAGTACTTC
CDR3aa: CASSLPGTTNEQYF

d_gene: -
v_gene: TRBV28
j_gene: TRBJ2-5
abundance: -
CDR3nt: TGTGCCAGCAGTTTACGGAGTCCCGAGACCCAGTACTTC
CDR3aa: CASSLRSPETQYF

d_gene: -
v_gene: TRBV29-1
j_gene: TRBJ1-5
abundance: -
CDR3nt: TGCAGCGCCATAACAGGTCAGAATCAGCCCCAGCATTTT
CDR3aa: CSAITGQNQPQHF

d_gene: -
v_gene: TRBV6-5
j_gene: TRBJ2-2
abundance: -
CDR3nt: TGTGCCAGCAGTGGCTACAACACCGGGGAGCTGTTTTTT
CDR3aa: CASSGYNTGELFF

d_gene: TRBD1
v_gene: TRBV29-1
j_gene: TRBJ1-2
abundance: -
CDR3nt: TGCAGCGTCCTGACAGGGACGACCCTCTATGGCTACACCTTC
CDR3aa: CSVLTGTTLYGYTF

d_gene: -
v_gene: TRBV20-1
j_gene: TRBJ1-4
abundance: -
CDR3nt: TGCAGTGCTATTTATGTTGAAAAACTGTTTTTT
CDR3aa: CSAIYVEKLFF

d_gene: -
v_gene: TRBV4-1
j_gene: TRBJ1-5
abundance: -
CDR3nt: TGCGCCAGCAGCCAAGACGGCTACAATCAGCCCCAGCATTTT
CDR3aa: CASSQDGYNQPQHF

d_gene: -
v_gene: TRBV11-2
j_gene: TRBJ2-5
abundance: few
CDR3nt: TGTGCCAGCAGCCTTCAACAAGAGACCCAGTACTTC
CDR3aa: CASSLQQETQYF

d_gene: TRBD1
v_gene: TRBV29-1
j_gene: TRBJ1-5
abundance: -
CDR3nt: TGCAGCGTTGAGACGGGACAGGGTGGGAGCAATCAGCCCCAGCATTTT
CDR3aa: CSVETGQGGSNQPQHF

d_gene: -
v_gene: TRBV30
j_gene: TRBJ1-4
abundance: -
CDR3nt: TGTGCCTGGAGCCTAAATGAAAAACTGTTTTTT
CDR3aa: CAWSLNEKLFF

d_gene: TRBD1
v_gene: TRBV5-6
j_gene: TRBJ2-7
abundance: -
CDR3nt: TGTGCCAGCAGCGGCGGACAGGCGGGCGAGCAGTACTTC
CDR3aa: CASSGGQAGEQYF